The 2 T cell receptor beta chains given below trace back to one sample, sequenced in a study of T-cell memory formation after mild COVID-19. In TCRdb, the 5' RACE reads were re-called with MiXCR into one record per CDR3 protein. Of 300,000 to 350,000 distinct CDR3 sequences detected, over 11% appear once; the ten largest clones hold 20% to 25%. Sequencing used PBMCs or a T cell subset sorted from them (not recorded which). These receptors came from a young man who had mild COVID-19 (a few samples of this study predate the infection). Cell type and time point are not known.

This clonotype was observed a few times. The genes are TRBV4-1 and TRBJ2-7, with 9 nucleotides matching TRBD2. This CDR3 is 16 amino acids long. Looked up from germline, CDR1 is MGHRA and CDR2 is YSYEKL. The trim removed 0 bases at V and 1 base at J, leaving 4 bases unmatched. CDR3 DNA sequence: TGCGCCAGCAGCCAAGATTCCGCGGGGGGGTCCTACGAGCAGTACTTC. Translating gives CASSQDSAGGSYEQYF.

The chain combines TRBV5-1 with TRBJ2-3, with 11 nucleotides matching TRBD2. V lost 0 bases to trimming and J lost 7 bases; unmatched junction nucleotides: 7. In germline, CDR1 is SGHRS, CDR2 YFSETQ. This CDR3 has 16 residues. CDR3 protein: CASSLDRLAGQNTQYF. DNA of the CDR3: TGCGCCAGCAGCTTGGATCGACTAGCGGGGCAAAATACGCAGTATTTT.